This T cell receptor (beta chain) originates from a study of breast tumors, draining lymph nodes, adjacent tissues. General study results and limits: Luminal-like breast cancer showed significantly higher tumor–nontumor repertoire similarity than basal-like. That most tumor T cells come from lymph nodes remained unproven. The data were judged consistent with most tumor T cells coming from lymph node and expanding in tumor. Tumors had less TCR diversity than lymph nodes, more than nontumor tissue.

From the multiplex PCR reads, TCRdb called clonotypes with MiXCR, one entry per CDR3 protein. In the table there are 150,000 to 200,000 distinct CDR3 sequences, around 33% of which are singletons. The ends lost 8 bases at V and 2 bases at J; junction bases unmatched: 10. The CDR3 is 15 residues long. CDR1 is MNHNS and CDR2 is SASEGT in the germline V gene. This clonotype was counted many times. The antigen remains undetermined. Axillary draining lymph nodes of breast cancer patients supplied the node samples. The chain is built from TRBV6-1 and TRBJ1-2; 8 bases align to TRBD1. Sequences were obtained from axillary lymph node tissue. This TCR derives from a female donor with breast cancer. Some clones in this sample may be carry-over from other donors' samples. The CDR3 loop reads CASLPQTGANYGYTF. Written as DNA, the CDR3 is TGTGCCAGCCTGCCTCAGACAGGGGCGAACTATGGCTACACCTTC.